A selection of T cell receptor beta chains follows, all from one sample in a study of molecular identifiers for immune sequencing clone quantification. TCRdb re-derived calls from the PCR reads in MiXCR, one entry per CDR3 protein. Here the sample spans 300,000 to 350,000 distinct CDR3 sequences, 20% to 25% being singletons. The sequencing sample was made of naive CD8+ T cells from blood, with Jurkat cell RNA spiked in. The receptors originated from a human donor in good health. Some libraries in this study had Jurkat cell RNA spiked in. CDR3s include the opening cysteine and the closing phenylalanine or tryptophan. Each record gives: D gene, J gene, clone size, V gene, CDR3 DNA, CDR3 protein. A D gene is named only where the DNA matches it firmly. Part of the rows lack a size; the others show once, few, many or a class for expanded clones.

d_gene: TRBD1; j_gene: TRBJ2-7; abundance: many; v_gene: TRBV28; CDR3nt: TGTGCCAGCAGCCGCCCCGGGACAGCCGACGAGCAGTACTTC; CDR3aa: CASSRPGTADEQYF
d_gene: .; j_gene: TRBJ2-7; abundance: .; v_gene: TRBV12-3/TRBV12-4; CDR3nt: TGTGCCAGCGGTTTTGCGCCAGCCTACGAGCAGTACTTC; CDR3aa: CASGFAPAYEQYF
d_gene: .; j_gene: TRBJ2-3; abundance: many; v_gene: TRBV28; CDR3nt: TGTGCCAGCAGTTTATGGGGGAGCACAGATACGCAGTATTTT; CDR3aa: CASSLWGSTDTQYF
d_gene: .; j_gene: TRBJ2-1; abundance: many; v_gene: TRBV6-2/TRBV6-3; CDR3nt: TGTGCCAGCAGTTACAAGGTTGGGGGTAATGAGCAGTTCTTC; CDR3aa: CASSYKVGGNEQFF
d_gene: .; j_gene: TRBJ2-3; abundance: .; v_gene: TRBV11-2; CDR3nt: TGTGCCAGCAGCTTGGGGGTGGGGGACATAGGGTTCGATACGCAGTATTTT; CDR3aa: CASSLGVGDIGFDTQYF
d_gene: TRBD1; j_gene: TRBJ1-2; abundance: few; v_gene: TRBV7-9; CDR3nt: TGTGCCAGCAGCCGAGGCCGGACAGGAAGTTTCAACTATGGCTACACCTTC; CDR3aa: CASSRGRTGSFNYGYTF
d_gene: .; j_gene: TRBJ1-2; abundance: many; v_gene: TRBV28; CDR3nt: TGTGCCAGCAGTTTGTCGAGAAACTATGGCTACACCTTC; CDR3aa: CASSLSRNYGYTF
d_gene: .; j_gene: TRBJ2-3; abundance: .; v_gene: TRBV21-1; CDR3nt: TGTGCCAGCAGCAAACTGAGGGCGGCAGGCACAGATACGCAGTATTTT; CDR3aa: CASSKLRAAGTDTQYF
d_gene: .; j_gene: TRBJ2-2; abundance: many; v_gene: TRBV28; CDR3nt: TGTGCCAGCAGTTTATTGGCGGGACAGTCCCATAACACCGGGGAGCTGTTTTTT; CDR3aa: CASSLLAGQSHNTGELFF
d_gene: TRBD2; j_gene: TRBJ2-3; abundance: many; v_gene: TRBV6-5; CDR3nt: TGTGCCAGCAAATCGACTAGCGGAGTCACAGATACGCAGTATTTT; CDR3aa: CASKSTSGVTDTQYF
d_gene: TRBD2; j_gene: TRBJ2-4; abundance: few; v_gene: TRBV3-1; CDR3nt: TGTGCCAGCAGCCAAACCCGCCCTAGCGGGAGGGCGAGAAACATTCAGTACTTC; CDR3aa: CASSQTRPSGRARNIQYF
d_gene: .; j_gene: TRBJ1-1; abundance: many; v_gene: TRBV7-2; CDR3nt: TGTGCCAGCAAATACAGGGAAAACACTGAAGCTTTCTTT; CDR3aa: CASKYRENTEAFF
d_gene: .; j_gene: TRBJ2-2; abundance: few; v_gene: TRBV10-3; CDR3nt: TGTGCCATCAGTGAGTCGCACACCGGGGAGCTGTTTTTT; CDR3aa: CAISESHTGELFF
d_gene: TRBD2; j_gene: TRBJ2-7; abundance: .; v_gene: TRBV7-9; CDR3nt: TGTGCCGGCGTCGGGACTAGCGGGAGCTCCTACGAGCAGTACTTC; CDR3aa: CAGVGTSGSSYEQYF
d_gene: TRBD2; j_gene: TRBJ2-1; abundance: many; v_gene: TRBV29-1; CDR3nt: TGCAGCGTTGAATGGACTAGCGCATACAATGAGCAGTTCTTC; CDR3aa: CSVEWTSAYNEQFF
d_gene: .; j_gene: TRBJ2-3; abundance: many; v_gene: TRBV11-2; CDR3nt: TGTGCCAGCAGCCCCGAGCTGGGCACAGATACGCAGTATTTT; CDR3aa: CASSPELGTDTQYF
d_gene: .; j_gene: TRBJ2-3; abundance: many; v_gene: TRBV7-2; CDR3nt: TGTGCCAGCAGCTTAGTCGATGTGTTTGGCGGGGGCACAGATACGCAGTATTTT; CDR3aa: CASSLVDVFGGGTDTQYF
d_gene: .; j_gene: TRBJ2-7; abundance: many; v_gene: TRBV28; CDR3nt: TGTGCCAGCAGTTCCCGCCCCTTCGAGCAGTACTTC; CDR3aa: CASSSRPFEQYF
d_gene: TRBD2; j_gene: TRBJ2-7; abundance: many; v_gene: TRBV5-4; CDR3nt: TGTGCCAGCAGCACAACTACTCGGGGGGGGCCCTACGAGCAGTACTTC; CDR3aa: CASSTTTRGGPYEQYF
d_gene: .; j_gene: TRBJ2-7; abundance: many; v_gene: TRBV7-7; CDR3nt: TGTGCCAGCAGCTACCAGGGGTTCGGCTACGAGCAGTACTTC; CDR3aa: CASSYQGFGYEQYF
d_gene: .; j_gene: TRBJ2-3; abundance: .; v_gene: TRBV11-2; CDR3nt: TGTGCCAGCGGCCCCCGTTGGCAGGAGAACACAGATACGCAGTATTTT; CDR3aa: CASGPRWQENTDTQYF
d_gene: .; j_gene: TRBJ2-5; abundance: few; v_gene: TRBV27; CDR3nt: TGTGCCAGCAGTCCCCTCCCGGGACACCAAGAGACCCAGTACTTC; CDR3aa: CASSPLPGHQETQYF
d_gene: .; j_gene: TRBJ1-5; abundance: many; v_gene: TRBV4-1; CDR3nt: TGCGCCAGCAGCCAAGATAAAGGGTTTTACCAGCCCCAGCATTTT; CDR3aa: CASSQDKGFYQPQHF
d_gene: TRBD1; j_gene: TRBJ2-3; abundance: many; v_gene: TRBV7-2; CDR3nt: TGTGCCAGCAGCTCCAGGACAGGGGGCGTAACAGATACGCAGTATTTT; CDR3aa: CASSSRTGGVTDTQYF